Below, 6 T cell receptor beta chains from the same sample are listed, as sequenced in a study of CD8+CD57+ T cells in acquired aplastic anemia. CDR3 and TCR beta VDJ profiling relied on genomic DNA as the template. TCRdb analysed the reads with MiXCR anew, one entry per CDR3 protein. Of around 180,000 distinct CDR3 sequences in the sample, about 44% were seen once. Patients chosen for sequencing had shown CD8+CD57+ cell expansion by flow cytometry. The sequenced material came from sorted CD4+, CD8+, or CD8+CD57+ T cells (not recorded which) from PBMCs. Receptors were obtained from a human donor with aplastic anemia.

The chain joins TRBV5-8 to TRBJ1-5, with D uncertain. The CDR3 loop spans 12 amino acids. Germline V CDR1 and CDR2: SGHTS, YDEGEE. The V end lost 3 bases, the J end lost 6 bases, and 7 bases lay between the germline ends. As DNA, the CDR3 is TGTGCCAGCAGCTGGGTAGGTCAGCCCCAGCATTTT. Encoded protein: CASSWVGQPQHF.

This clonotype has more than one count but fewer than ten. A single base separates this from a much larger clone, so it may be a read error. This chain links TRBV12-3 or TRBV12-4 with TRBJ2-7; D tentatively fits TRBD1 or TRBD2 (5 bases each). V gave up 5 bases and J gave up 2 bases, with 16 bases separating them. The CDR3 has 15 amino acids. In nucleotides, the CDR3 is TGTGCCAGCAGTATACACGGGGCACCAGCCTACGAGCAGTACTTC. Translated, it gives CASSIHGAPAYEQYF.

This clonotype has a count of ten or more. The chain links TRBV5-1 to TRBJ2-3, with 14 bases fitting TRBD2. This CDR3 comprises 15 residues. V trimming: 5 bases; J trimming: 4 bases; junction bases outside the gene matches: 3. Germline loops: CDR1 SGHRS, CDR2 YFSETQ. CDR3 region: CASRTSGGVSDTQYF. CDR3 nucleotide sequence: TGCGCCAGCAGGACTAGCGGGGGGGTTTCAGATACGCAGTATTTT.

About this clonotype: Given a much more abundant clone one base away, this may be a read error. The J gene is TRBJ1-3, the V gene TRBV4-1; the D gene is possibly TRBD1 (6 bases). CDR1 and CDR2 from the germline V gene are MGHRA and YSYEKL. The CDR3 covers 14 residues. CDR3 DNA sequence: TGCGCCAGCAGCCTACAGGGTTGGGGAAACGCCATATATTTT. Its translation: CASSLQGWGNAIYF.

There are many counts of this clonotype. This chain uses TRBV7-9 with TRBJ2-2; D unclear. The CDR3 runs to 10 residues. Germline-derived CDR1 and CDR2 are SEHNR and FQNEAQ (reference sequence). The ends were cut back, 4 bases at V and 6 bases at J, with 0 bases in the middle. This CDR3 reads CASSSGELFF. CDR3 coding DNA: TGTGCCAGCAGCTCCGGGGAGCTGTTTTTT.

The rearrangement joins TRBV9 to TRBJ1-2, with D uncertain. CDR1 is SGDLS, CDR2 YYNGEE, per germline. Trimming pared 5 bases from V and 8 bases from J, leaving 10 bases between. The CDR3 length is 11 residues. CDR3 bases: TGTGCCAGCAGGCCCTTTTGGGGCTACACCTTC. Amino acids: CASRPFWGYTF.